This is a list of T cell receptor beta chains from one sample in a study of T cells after somatic rescue of genetic block. The protocol was immunoSEQ multiplex PCR, while the TCRdb copy is restricted to in-frame clones and leaves out a portion. The sample consists of about 67,000 clones, just over 90% of them appearing once. Sequences were obtained from peripheral blood mononuclear cells (PBMCs). The receptors originated from a man aged 40-49 years. Each CDR3 is given with its conserved first and last residue.

TRBJ1-1 | TRBV5-1 | CASRLTGINTEAFF
TRBJ1-4 | TRBV6-1 | CASGRVPATNEKLFF
TRBJ2-2 | TRBV7-8 | CASSLGQGYGELFF
TRBJ1-4 | TRBV6-6 | CASRRGATNEKLFF
TRBJ2-1 | TRBV6-4 | CASSDSPSGGYNEQFF
TRBJ2-7 | TRBV9 | CASSPRDGYEQYF
TRBJ2-7 | TRBV4-3 | CASSQDVRNPFLYEQYF
TRBJ2-7 | TRBV2 | CASSDRGGWQYF
TRBJ2-7 | TRBV7-9 | CASSFGPTGYEQYF
TRBJ2-2 | TRBV5-1 | CASSYHRGGNTGELFF
TRBJ2-7 | TRBV5-6 | CASSLYGTPRGYEQYF
TRBJ2-5 | TRBV19 | CASSMNSQTQYF
TRBJ1-5 | TRBV27 | CASSIGGGQPQHF
TRBJ2-3 | TRBV2 | CASSIEGGRTDTQYF
TRBJ1-2 | TRBV19 | CASSIARFNYGYTF
TRBJ2-5 | TRBV15 | CATSTDRGETQYF
TRBJ1-5 | TRBV19 | CASSTKPGPSNQPQHF
TRBJ2-3 | TRBV28 | CASSFAAGVPDTQYF
TRBJ1-6 | TRBV6-1 | CASSEYSPLHF
TRBJ2-5 | TRBV7-9 | CASSKGGHGEETQYF
TRBJ2-2 | TRBV5-4 | CASREAGTGELFF
TRBJ2-2 | TRBV9 | CASSVVSQTGELFF